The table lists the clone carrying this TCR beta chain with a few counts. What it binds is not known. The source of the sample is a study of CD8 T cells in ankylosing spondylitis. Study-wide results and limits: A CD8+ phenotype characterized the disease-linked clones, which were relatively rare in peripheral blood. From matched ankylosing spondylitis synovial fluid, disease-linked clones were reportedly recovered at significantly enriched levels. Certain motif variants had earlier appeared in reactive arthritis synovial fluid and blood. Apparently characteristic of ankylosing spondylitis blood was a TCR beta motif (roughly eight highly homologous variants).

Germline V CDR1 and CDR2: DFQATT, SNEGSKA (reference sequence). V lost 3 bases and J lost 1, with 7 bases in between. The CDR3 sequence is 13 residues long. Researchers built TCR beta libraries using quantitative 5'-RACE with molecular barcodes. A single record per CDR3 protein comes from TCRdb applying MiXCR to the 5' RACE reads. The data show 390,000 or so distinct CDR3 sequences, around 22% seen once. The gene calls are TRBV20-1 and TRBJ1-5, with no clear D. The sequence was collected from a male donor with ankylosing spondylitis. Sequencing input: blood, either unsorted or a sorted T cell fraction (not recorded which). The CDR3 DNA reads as TGCAGTGCTAGTGTCCTAAGCAATCAGCCCCAGCATTTT. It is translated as CSASVLSNQPQHF.